This TCR beta chain stems from a study of blood T cell repertoires in COVID-19. Whole-study context: COVID-19 samples from acute and convalescent phases originated in the United States, Italy and Spain. Sources were T cells, B-cell-depleted T cells, or PBMCs; the material itself was cDNA or gDNA.

The CDR3 loop spans 14 amino acids. V was shortened by 6 bases and J by 5 bases, with 16 bases between the two germline ends. CDR1 ENHRY and CDR2 SYGVKD come from the germline V gene. Original data processing: Scientists estimated how many nucleated cells there were by amplifying reference gene primers. The table came from immunoSEQ multiplex PCR; TCRdb's copy has only in-frame clones and leaves some out. Clone size and V and J calls were adopted from that table, with D and trimming inferred from the DNA. The repertoire holds 120,000 to 150,000 clones, with 65% to 80% as singletons. The genes are TRBV10-3 and TRBJ1-2, with TRBD1 as a possible D gene (6 bases). Sequencing was carried out using peripheral blood. This clonotype was obtained from a man older than 75 with acute or convalescent COVID-19. The CDR3 DNA follows: TGTGCCATCAGGGAATCACAGGGTTCTTATGGCTACACCTTC. It encodes CAIRESQGSYGYTF.